The 21 T cell receptor beta chains reported below all come from one sample, sequenced in a study of blood T cell repertoires in COVID-19. Data came from immunoSEQ multiplex PCR; TCRdb stores just in-frame clones and leaves some out. The table includes 150,000 to 200,000 clones, 93% detected once. The specimen sequenced was peripheral blood. The receptors were gathered from a woman aged 60-70 years with COVID-19, enrolled during active disease.

V is TRBV28 and J is TRBJ2-7; weak D call: TRBD2 (6 bases). The CDR3 runs to 12 residues. Germline CDR1 MDHEN, CDR2 SYDVKM. V lost 6 bases and J lost 4, with 10 bases in between. The CDR3 protein is CASSLRGYEQYF. The CDR3 nucleotides read TGTGCCAGCAGCCTGCGGGGTTACGAGCAGTACTTC.

The chain couples TRBV13 to TRBJ1-1, with D possibly TRBD1 on 6 matching bases. The CDR3 has 14 residues. V was pared by 4 bases and J by 9 bases, with 18 bases between. Per the germline V gene, CDR1 is PRHDT and CDR2 is FYEKMQ (reference sequence). This CDR3 is CASSSTGPGRKAFF. The CDR3 region has the DNA TGTGCCAGCAGCTCAACAGGGCCCGGGCGCAAAGCTTTCTTT.

The chain is built from TRBV18 and TRBJ1-6, with 10 bases matching TRBD1. Looked up from germline, CDR1 is KGHSH and CDR2 is LQKENI. V shed 1 base, J shed 10 bases, and the junction held 4 bases outside the gene matches. This CDR3 is 15 amino acids long. The CDR3 sequence: CASSPQDRGDSPLHF. CDR3 nucleotides: TGTGCCAGCTCACCACAGGACAGGGGGGACTCACCCCTCCACTTT.

The V gene is TRBV25-1, the J gene TRBJ2-3, with TRBD2 matching 8 bases. The CDR3 length is 14 residues. CDR1 and CDR2 from the germline V gene are MGHDK and SYGVNS. DNA for the CDR3: TGTGGGGCAAGGGCGGGGGGCCGCACAGATACGCAGTATTTT. It is translated as CGARAGGRTDTQYF.

This chain connects TRBV7-8 to TRBJ2-4; tentative D call: TRBD1 (6 bases). The CDR3 runs 16 residues. The germline V gene has CDR1 SGHVS and CDR2 FQNEAQ. Between the trimmed V and J ends, which lost 0 bases and 2 bases, there was a span of 11 bases. The CDR3: CASSLASGATKNIQYF. The CDR3 coding sequence is TGTGCCAGCAGCTTAGCCTCAGGGGCAACCAAAAACATTCAGTACTTC.

The rearrangement links TRBV11-2 to TRBJ1-1; 10 bases match TRBD1. The germline gives CDR1 SGHAT, CDR2 FQNNGV. This CDR3 has 16 residues. With 5 bases clipped from V and 5 bases from J, the junction kept 11 bases outside the gene matches. CDR3 loop: CASSLGAGQGWTEAFF. In nucleotides, the CDR3 is TGTGCCAGCAGCCTCGGGGCGGGACAGGGGTGGACTGAAGCTTTCTTT.

The genes are TRBV4-3 and TRBJ1-2; no definite D call. This CDR3 contains 15 residues. Per germline, CDR1 LGHNA and CDR2 YSLEER. V gave up 5 bases and J gave up 4 bases, with 17 bases separating them. The CDR3 is CASSEGQAGGYGYTF. The CDR3, as DNA: TGCGCCAGCAGCGAAGGGCAGGCAGGTGGCTATGGCTACACCTTC.

The V call is TRBV3-1 (or the pseudogene TRBV3-2), the J call TRBJ1-4, with D perhaps TRBD1 (5 bases). This CDR3 contains 16 residues. The ends were cut back, 8 bases at V and 2 bases at J, with 18 bases in the middle. Germline assignment: CDR1 LGHDT and CDR2 YNNKEL (reference sequence). This CDR3 is CASGSGGVSTNEKLFF. For the CDR3, the DNA is TGTGCCAGCGGTTCCGGGGGAGTTAGCACTAATGAAAAACTGTTTTTT.

The V call is TRBV6-2 or TRBV6-3, the J call TRBJ1-5, with unresolved D. The CDR3 is 15 amino acids. CDR1 MNHEY and CDR2 SVGEGT come from the germline V gene. V lost 3 bases to trimming and J lost 2 bases, with 11 bases between them. CDR3 loop: CASSYGGVGNQPQHF. The CDR3 nucleotides are TGTGCCAGCAGTTATGGCGGGGTTGGCAATCAGCCCCAGCATTTT.

The chain combines TRBV13 with TRBJ1-4; no definite D call. V was clipped by 0 bases and J by 0 bases, with 8 bases between them. The length of the CDR3 is 16 residues. The germline CDR1 and CDR2 sequences are PRHDT and FYEKMQ (reference sequence). This chain's CDR3 is CASSLGGRATNEKLFF. In DNA, the CDR3 is TGTGCCAGCAGCTTAGGGGGCAGAGCAACTAATGAAAAACTGTTTTTT. Drawing the rest from reference TRBV13 and TRBJ1-4, the complete variable domain is AAGVIQSPRHLIKEKRETATLKCYPIPRHDTVYWYQQGPGQDPQFLISFYEKMQSDKGSIPDRFSAQQFSDYHSELNMSSLELGDSALYFCASSLGGRATNEKLFFGSGTQLSVL.

This clone was detected a few times. This rearrangement joins TRBV7-6 to TRBJ1-1; weak D call: TRBD1 (5 bases). The V and J ends lost 5 bases and 3 bases respectively, with 22 bases between them. The germline V gene encodes CDR1 SGHVS and CDR2 FNYEAQ. The CDR3 has 17 residues. This chain's CDR3 is CASSPPGRAGLDTEAFF. CDR3 in DNA: TGTGCCAGCAGCCCCCCGGGGCGCGCGGGGTTGGACACTGAAGCTTTCTTT.

This clone was counted once. This chain joins TRBV7-2 and TRBJ2-7, with a tentative D call TRBD2 (5 bases). The CDR3 length is 12 residues. The ends were cut back, 3 bases at V and 6 bases at J, with 9 bases in the middle. Germline CDR1 reads SGHTA; CDR2 reads FQGNSA. DNA for the CDR3: TGTGCCAGCAGCTTTCGGGGTCGCGAGCAGTACTTC. This encodes CASSFRGREQYF.

This clone was observed once. This chain connects TRBV7-2 to TRBJ1-3; D unclear. V lost 5 bases, J lost 0 bases, and 11 bases lay in between. This CDR3 is built from 15 residues. The germline V gene encodes CDR1 SGHTA and CDR2 FQGNSA. CDR3 region: CASSHRISSGNTIYF. The CDR3, as DNA: TGTGCCAGCAGCCACAGAATCAGCTCTGGAAACACCATATATTTT. Together with reference TRBV7-2 and TRBJ1-3, the CDR3 gives the full variable domain: GAGVSQSPSNKVTEKGKDVELRCDPISGHTALYWYRQSLGQGLEFLIYFQGNSAPDKSGLPSDRFSAERTGGSVSTLTIQRTQQEDSAVYLCASSHRISSGNTIYFGEGSWLTVV.

The chain couples TRBV5-1 to TRBJ1-1, with D tentatively TRBD1 (6 bases). The CDR3 loop spans 16 amino acids. CDR1 SGHRS and CDR2 YFSETQ come from the germline V gene. Trimming took off 5 bases at V and 3 bases at J, with 20 bases between the two ends. This CDR3 is CASRYRVGLSDTEAFF. The CDR3 nucleotides are TGCGCCAGCAGATACAGGGTAGGACTGTCCGACACTGAAGCTTTCTTT.

The chain joins TRBV3-1 (or the pseudogene TRBV3-2) to TRBJ1-1, with D uncertain. Looked up from germline, CDR1 is LGHDT and CDR2 is YNNKEL (reference sequence). This CDR3 has 14 amino acids. V was clipped by 1 base and J by 5 bases, with 11 bases between them. DNA for the CDR3: TGTGCCAGCAGCCAAGCCGAGGAGAAGACTGAAGCTTTCTTT. Its translation: CASSQAEEKTEAFF.

V gene TRBV7-9 combines with J gene TRBJ1-5; a possible D gene is TRBD1 (6 bases). The germline V gene encodes CDR1 SEHNR and CDR2 FQNEAQ (reference sequence). This CDR3 spans 15 amino acids. Deletions cut 4 bases from V and 0 bases from J, with 10 bases between. This CDR3 reads CASSSGAVSNQPQHF. The CDR3 nucleotides read TGTGCCAGCAGCTCAGGGGCCGTTAGCAATCAGCCCCAGCATTTT.

The chain's CDR3 is CAWKSSGNTIYF. CDR3 nucleotide sequence: TGTGCCTGGAAGAGCTCTGGAAACACCATATATTTT. This sequence joins TRBV30 and TRBJ1-3, with unresolved D. Looked up from germline, CDR1 is GTSNPN and CDR2 is SVGIG (reference sequence). The CDR3 is made up of 12 amino acids. The V and J ends lost 4 bases and 0 bases respectively, with 4 bases between them.

The genes are TRBV7-8 and TRBJ2-3; the match to TRBD2 covers 8 bases. This CDR3 is built from 15 residues. Trimming took 6 bases from V and 0 from J; bases not matched to a gene: 5. CDR1 is SGHVS and CDR2 is FQNEAQ in the germline V gene. Here the CDR3 reads CASRRAGVSTDTQYF. The CDR3 nucleotides read TGTGCCAGCAGAAGAGCGGGGGTTAGCACAGATACGCAGTATTTT.

In regard to this clone: Other DNA sequences from this sample encode an identical CDR3 as well. This rearrangement joins TRBV19 to TRBJ1-2, with D tentatively TRBD1 (5 bases). Germline loops: CDR1 LNHDA, CDR2 SQIVND (reference sequence). V was shortened by 1 base and J by 4 bases, with 7 bases between the two germline ends. There are 13 residues in the CDR3. The CDR3 DNA follows: TGTGCCAGTAGTATAGGACAGAGCTATGGCTACACCTTC. Amino acid sequence: CASSIGQSYGYTF. Based on the CDR3 plus reference TRBV19 and TRBJ1-2, the full variable domain is DGGITQSPKYLFRKEGQNVTLSCEQNLNHDAMYWYRQDPGQGLRLIYYSQIVNDFQKGDIAEGYSVSREKKESFPLTVTSAQKNPTAFYLCASSIGQSYGYTFGSGTRLTVV.

The chain is built from TRBV18 and TRBJ2-7; weak D call: TRBD1 (5 bases). The CDR3 extends over 16 amino acids. Germline V lookup: CDR1 KGHSH, CDR2 LQKENI. V lost 4 bases and J lost 0, with 16 bases in between. The CDR3 is CASSLGGLDISYEQYF. CDR3 DNA: TGTGCCAGCTCACTCGGTGGTTTGGACATCTCCTACGAGCAGTACTTC.

This clone occurred once. V usage is TRBV18 and J usage is TRBJ1-2; TRBD1 matches 9 bases. CDR3 size: 16 residues. After removal of 5 bases from V and 0 bases from J, the junction contained 7 bases not matched to a gene. The germline V gene encodes CDR1 KGHSH and CDR2 LQKENI. As DNA, the CDR3 is TGTGCCAGCTCATGGACAGGGGTGGGAGCTAACTATGGCTACACCTTC. Translation gives CASSWTGVGANYGYTF.